This paragraph reports one T cell receptor (beta chain). As yet, its antigen is unknown. Around 10 milliliters of peripheral blood were drawn from each donor. Trimming removed 4 bases from V and 2 bases from J, with 17 bases in between. The CDR3 length is 16 residues. Germline values: CDR1 MDHEN, CDR2 SYDVKM. This sample was included in a study of blood T cells in healthy people across ages. Points from the study as a whole: It was found that TCR beta diversity correlated strongly with the percentage of naive T cells.

Together with a sample-barcoded 5' primer, a J-beta primer mix was included in a second PCR lasting roughly 6 to 12 cycles. The template-switch adaptor, which had 12 random nucleotides, put a tag on each cDNA molecule. TCRdb reprocessed the 5' RACE reads via MiXCR and lists one record per CDR3 protein. Of 1.5 million to 2 million distinct CDR3 sequences listed, about 49% were seen once; the top ten hold approximately 2.1%. The rearrangement links TRBV28 to TRBJ2-5; D might be TRBD1 (6 bases). The source of this sequence is a woman aged 35 to 49 in good health. The sequencing sample was made of blood. In DNA, the CDR3 is TGTGCCAGCAGTTCCATACGATGGACAGTACAAGAGACCCAGTACTTC. This translates into CASSSIRWTVQETQYF.